These 8 T cell receptor beta chains were all obtained from the same sample, sequenced in a study of blood T cell repertoires in COVID-19. Some clones are missing from TCRdb's copy, which holds only in-frame ones; the method was immunoSEQ multiplex PCR. The profile shows about 58,000 clones, about 89% of them singletons. Specimen: peripheral blood. These receptors came from a woman in her fifties or sixties with active COVID-19.

This rearrangement joins TRBV7-2 to TRBJ2-5; D perhaps matches TRBD1 (7 bases). CDR3 length equals 15 residues. Germline CDR1 reads SGHTA; CDR2 reads FQGNSA. Trimming took off 5 bases at V and 2 bases at J, with 15 bases between the two ends. CDR3 residues: CASSPGGQRQETQYF. CDR3 bases: TGTGCCAGCAGCCCCGGGGGACAGAGACAAGAGACCCAGTACTTC.

The chain recombines TRBV10-2 with TRBJ1-5; D unresolved. The CDR3 consists of 13 residues. V was shortened by 6 bases and J by 9 bases, with 15 bases between the two germline ends. The germline V gene encodes CDR1 WSHSY and CDR2 SAAADI. The CDR3 region has the DNA TGCGCCAGCAGCGACCCGGAGGGAGGGCCCCAGCATTTT. Its protein is CASSDPEGGPQHF.

The chain links TRBV5-1 to TRBJ2-5; 8 bases are a match to TRBD2. Looked up from germline, CDR1 is SGHRS and CDR2 is YFSETQ. This CDR3 is built from 14 residues. V dropped 7 bases and J dropped 1; count of bases not matched to a gene: 6. The CDR3 DNA follows: TGCGCCAGCCAACTAGCGGTCCTCCAAGAGACCCAGTACTTC. It specifies CASQLAVLQETQYF. The variable domain in full, completed from reference TRBV5-1 and TRBJ2-5, reads KAGVTQTPRYLIKTRGQQVTLSCSPISGHRSVSWYQQTPGQGLQFLFEYFSETQRNKGNFPGRFSGRQFSNSRSEMNVSTLELGDSALYLCASQLAVLQETQYFGPGTRLLVL.

V gene TRBV7-3 combines with J gene TRBJ2-1; possible D gene TRBD2, 6 bases. The CDR3 has 16 residues. The V end lost 0 bases, the J end lost 3 bases, and 12 bases lay between the germline ends. CDR1 is SGHTA and CDR2 is FQGTGA in the germline V gene. CDR3 sequence reads: CASSLTAGINYNEQFF. The DNA of the CDR3 is TGTGCCAGCAGCTTAACGGCGGGGATAAACTACAATGAGCAGTTCTTC.

The chain couples TRBV5-1 to TRBJ2-1; tentatively, D is TRBD2 (5 bases). Trimming removed 3 bases at V and 8 bases at J, with 18 bases between. Germline V gene lookup returns CDR1 SGHRS and CDR2 YFSETQ. The CDR3 loop spans 15 amino acids. CDR3 sequence: CASSSRSGAGDEQFF. The CDR3 DNA reads as TGCGCCAGCAGCTCCCGTTCGGGCGCGGGTGATGAGCAGTTCTTC.

This chain links TRBV6-1 with TRBJ2-1; D is perhaps TRBD2 (6 bases). CDR3 length equals 15 residues. Germline V lookup: CDR1 MNHNS, CDR2 SASEGT. Trimming removed 2 bases from V and 2 bases from J, with 10 bases in between. The CDR3 region has the DNA TGTGCCAGCAGTGAATGGCCTAGCGCCTACAATGAGCAGTTCTTC. Its protein product is CASSEWPSAYNEQFF.

This chain links TRBV18 with TRBJ1-5, with D possibly matching TRBD1 (6 bases). Germline values: CDR1 KGHSH, CDR2 LQKENI. Trimming took off 6 bases at V and 4 bases at J, with 10 bases between the two ends. This CDR3 is 13 amino acids long. The DNA for the CDR3 is TGTGCCAGCTCCCCGGACAGTAATCAGCCCCAGCATTTT. This translates into CASSPDSNQPQHF.

The rearrangement uses TRBV5-1 and TRBJ1-4; D is undetermined. Deletions cut 2 bases from V and 8 bases from J, with 13 bases between. CDR1 is SGHRS, CDR2 YFSETQ, per germline. This CDR3 has 14 residues. CDR3 in DNA: TGCGCCAGCAGCTTACAGTCCCTTAACGAAAAACTGTTTTTT. This codes for CASSLQSLNEKLFF. Based on the CDR3 plus reference TRBV5-1 and TRBJ1-4, the full variable domain is KAGVTQTPRYLIKTRGQQVTLSCSPISGHRSVSWYQQTPGQGLQFLFEYFSETQRNKGNFPGRFSGRQFSNSRSEMNVSTLELGDSALYLCASSLQSLNEKLFFGSGTQLSVL.